This TCR beta chain was recovered during a study of OX40 agonist ivuxolimab in advanced cancers. Study summary: A mean age of about 56 years, range about 20 to 79, was recorded, and 70% to 85% were male.

V lost 8 bases and J lost 5, with 21 bases in between. This CDR3 contains 15 residues. The V gene's germline CDR1 is PRHDT and CDR2 FYEKMQ (reference sequence). Repertoires were generated with immunoSEQ multiplex PCR, while TCRdb's copy carries only in-frame clones and drops some. Of fewer than 90,000 clones listed, roughly 92% are singletons. The specimen was CD4+ or CD8+ T cells sorted from blood, collected in a trial of the OX40 agonist ivuxolimab. The rearrangement links TRBV13 to TRBJ1-1; D remains unclear. The TCR comes from an adult with an advanced solid tumor such as melanoma, head and neck, liver or kidney cancer. The CDR3 DNA is TGTGCCAGCCAACTTATTTGGGAAAGGTTTACTGAAGCTTTCTTT. It codes for CASQLIWERFTEAFF.